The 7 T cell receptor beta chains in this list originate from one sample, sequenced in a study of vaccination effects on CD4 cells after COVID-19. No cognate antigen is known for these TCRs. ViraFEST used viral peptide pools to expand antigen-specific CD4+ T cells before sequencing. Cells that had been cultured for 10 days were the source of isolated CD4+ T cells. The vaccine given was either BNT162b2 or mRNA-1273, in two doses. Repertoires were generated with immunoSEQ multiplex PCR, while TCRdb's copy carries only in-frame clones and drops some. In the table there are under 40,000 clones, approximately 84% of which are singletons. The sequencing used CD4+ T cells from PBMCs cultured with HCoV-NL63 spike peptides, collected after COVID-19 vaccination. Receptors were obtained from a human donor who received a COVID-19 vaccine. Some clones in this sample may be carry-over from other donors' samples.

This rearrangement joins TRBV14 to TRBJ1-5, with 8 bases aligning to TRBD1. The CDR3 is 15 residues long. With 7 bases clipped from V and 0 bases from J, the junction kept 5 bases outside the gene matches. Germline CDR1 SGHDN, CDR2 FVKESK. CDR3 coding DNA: TGTGCCAGCAACTTGACAGGGGTTAGCAATCAGCCCCAGCATTTT. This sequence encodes CASNLTGVSNQPQHF.

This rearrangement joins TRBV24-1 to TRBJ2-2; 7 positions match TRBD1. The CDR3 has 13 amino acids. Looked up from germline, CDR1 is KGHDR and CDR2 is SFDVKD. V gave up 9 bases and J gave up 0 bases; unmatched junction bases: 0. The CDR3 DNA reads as TGTGCCACCGGGACAGCGAACACCGGGGAGCTGTTTTTT. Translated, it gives CATGTANTGELFF.

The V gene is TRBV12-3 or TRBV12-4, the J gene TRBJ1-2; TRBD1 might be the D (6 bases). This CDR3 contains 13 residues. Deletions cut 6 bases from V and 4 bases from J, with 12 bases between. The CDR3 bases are TGTGCCAGCAGGGGAGACAGGCTCTATGGCTACACCTTC. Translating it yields CASRGDRLYGYTF.

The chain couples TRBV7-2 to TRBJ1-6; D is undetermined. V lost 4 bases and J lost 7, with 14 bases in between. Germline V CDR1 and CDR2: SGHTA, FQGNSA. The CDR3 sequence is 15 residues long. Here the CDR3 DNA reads TGTGCCAGCAGCTCCGGATATATCCTAAATTCACCCCTCCACTTT. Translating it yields CASSSGYILNSPLHF.

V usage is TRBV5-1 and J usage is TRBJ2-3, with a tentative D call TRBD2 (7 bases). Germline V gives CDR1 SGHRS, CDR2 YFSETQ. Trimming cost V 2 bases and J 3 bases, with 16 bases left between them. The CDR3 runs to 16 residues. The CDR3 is CASSFNTGGPTDTQYF. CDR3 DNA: TGCGCCAGCAGCTTCAATACCGGGGGGCCGACAGATACGCAGTATTTT.

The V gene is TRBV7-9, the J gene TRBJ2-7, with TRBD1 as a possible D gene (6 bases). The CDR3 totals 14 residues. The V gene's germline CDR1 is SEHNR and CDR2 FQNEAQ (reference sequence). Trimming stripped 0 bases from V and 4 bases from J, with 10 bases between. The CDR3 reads CASSLAGTPYEQYV. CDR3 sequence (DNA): TGTGCCAGCAGCTTAGCGGGGACACCTTACGAGCAGTACGTC.

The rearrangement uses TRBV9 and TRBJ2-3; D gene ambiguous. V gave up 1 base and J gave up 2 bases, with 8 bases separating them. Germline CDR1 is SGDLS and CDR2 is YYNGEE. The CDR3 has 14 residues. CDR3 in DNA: TGTGCCAGCAGCGTAAGGTCGAACACAGATACGCAGTATTTT. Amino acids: CASSVRSNTDTQYF. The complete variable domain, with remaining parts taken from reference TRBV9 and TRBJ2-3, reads DSGVTQTPKHLITATGQRVTLRCSPRSGDLSVYWYQQSLDQGLQFLIQYYNGEERAKGNILERFSAQQFPDLHSELNLSSLELGDSALYFCASSVRSNTDTQYFGPGTRLTVL.